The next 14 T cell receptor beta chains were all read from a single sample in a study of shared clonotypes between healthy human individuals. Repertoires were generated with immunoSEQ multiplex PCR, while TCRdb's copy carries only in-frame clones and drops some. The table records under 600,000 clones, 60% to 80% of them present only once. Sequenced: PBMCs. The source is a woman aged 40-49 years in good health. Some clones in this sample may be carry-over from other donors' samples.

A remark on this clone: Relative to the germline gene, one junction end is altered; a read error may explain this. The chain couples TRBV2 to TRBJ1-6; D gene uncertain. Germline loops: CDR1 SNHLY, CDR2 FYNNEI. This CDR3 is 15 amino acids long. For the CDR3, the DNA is TGTGCCAGCGGTGACATGAGCTCCTATAATTCACCCCTCCACTTT. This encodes CASGDMSSYNSPLHF.

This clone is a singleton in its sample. DNA for the CDR3: TGTGCCAGTAGTCTCTCAGGACAGGGCGGCACTGAAGCTTTCTTT. It specifies CASSLSGQGGTEAFF. The rearrangement joins TRBV19 to TRBJ1-1; 8 nucleotides match TRBD1. The germline V gene has CDR1 LNHDA and CDR2 SQIVND (reference sequence). With 5 bases clipped from V and 4 bases from J, the junction kept 9 bases outside the gene matches. The CDR3 length is 15 residues. The whole variable domain, filled in from reference TRBV19 and TRBJ1-1, reads DGGITQSPKYLFRKEGQNVTLSCEQNLNHDAMYWYRQDPGQGLRLIYYSQIVNDFQKGDIAEGYSVSREKKESFPLTVTSAQKNPTAFYLCASSLSGQGGTEAFFGQGTRLTVV.

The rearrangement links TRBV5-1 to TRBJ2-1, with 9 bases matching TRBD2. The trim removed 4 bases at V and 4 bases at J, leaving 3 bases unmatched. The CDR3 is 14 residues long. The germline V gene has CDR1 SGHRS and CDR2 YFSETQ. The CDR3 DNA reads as TGCGCCAGCAGCAGGACTAGCGCTTACAATGAGCAGTTCTTC. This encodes CASSRTSAYNEQFF. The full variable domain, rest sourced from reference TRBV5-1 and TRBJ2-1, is KAGVTQTPRYLIKTRGQQVTLSCSPISGHRSVSWYQQTPGQGLQFLFEYFSETQRNKGNFPGRFSGRQFSNSRSEMNVSTLELGDSALYLCASSRTSAYNEQFFGPGTRLTVL.

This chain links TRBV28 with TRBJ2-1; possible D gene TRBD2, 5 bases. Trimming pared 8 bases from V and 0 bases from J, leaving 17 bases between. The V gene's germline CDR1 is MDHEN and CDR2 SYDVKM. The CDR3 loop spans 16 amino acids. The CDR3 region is CASLSKGRGSYNEQFF. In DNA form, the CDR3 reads TGTGCCAGCCTCTCGAAAGGGAGAGGCTCCTACAATGAGCAGTTCTTC.

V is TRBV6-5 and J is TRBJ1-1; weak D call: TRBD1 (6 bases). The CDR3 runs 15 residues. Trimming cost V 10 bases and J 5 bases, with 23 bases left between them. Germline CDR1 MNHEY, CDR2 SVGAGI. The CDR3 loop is CATSTGGLVGTEAFF. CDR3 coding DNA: TGTGCCACCTCTACTGGGGGCTTGGTGGGGACTGAAGCTTTCTTT.

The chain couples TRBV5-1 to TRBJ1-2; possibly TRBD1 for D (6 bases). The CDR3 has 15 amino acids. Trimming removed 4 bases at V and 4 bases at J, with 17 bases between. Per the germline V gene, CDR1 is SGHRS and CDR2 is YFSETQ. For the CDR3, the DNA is TGCGCCAGCAGCAATTCAGGGGTTGCTCCCTATGGCTACACCTTC. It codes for CASSNSGVAPYGYTF.

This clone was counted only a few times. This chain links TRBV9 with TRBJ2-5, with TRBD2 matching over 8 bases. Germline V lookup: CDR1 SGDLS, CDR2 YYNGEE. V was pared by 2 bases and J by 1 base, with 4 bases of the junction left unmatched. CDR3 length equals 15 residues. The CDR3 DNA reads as TGTGCCAGCAGCGTCTTAAGCGGGAGCCAAGAGACCCAGTACTTC. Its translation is CASSVLSGSQETQYF.

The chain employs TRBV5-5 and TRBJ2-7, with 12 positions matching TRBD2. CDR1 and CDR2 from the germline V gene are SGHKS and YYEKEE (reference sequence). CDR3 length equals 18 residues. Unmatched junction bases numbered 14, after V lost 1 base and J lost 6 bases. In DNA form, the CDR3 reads TGTGCCAGCAGCTTGATCGACACGGGACTAGCGGGCTCCACCGAGCAGTACTTC. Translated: CASSLIDTGLAGSTEQYF.

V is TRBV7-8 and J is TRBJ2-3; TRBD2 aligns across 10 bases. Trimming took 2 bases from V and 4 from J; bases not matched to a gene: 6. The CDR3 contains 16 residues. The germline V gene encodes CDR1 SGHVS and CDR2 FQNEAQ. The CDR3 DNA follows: TGTGCCAGCAGCTTACTAGCGGGAGAAAGAGCAGATACGCAGTATTTT. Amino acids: CASSLLAGERADTQYF.

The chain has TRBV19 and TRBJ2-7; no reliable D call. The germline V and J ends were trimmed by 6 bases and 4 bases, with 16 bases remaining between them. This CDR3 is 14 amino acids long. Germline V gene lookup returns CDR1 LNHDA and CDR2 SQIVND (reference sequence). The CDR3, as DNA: TGTGCCAGTAGAAGGCAACCGAGGTCGTACGAGCAGTACTTC. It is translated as CASRRQPRSYEQYF.

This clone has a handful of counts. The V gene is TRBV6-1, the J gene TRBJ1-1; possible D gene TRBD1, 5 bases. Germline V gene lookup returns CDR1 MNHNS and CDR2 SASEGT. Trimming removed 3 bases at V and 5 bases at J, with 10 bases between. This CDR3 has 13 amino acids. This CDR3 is CASSEQGGTEAFF. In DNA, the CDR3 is TGTGCCAGCAGTGAGCAGGGTGGAACTGAAGCTTTCTTT.

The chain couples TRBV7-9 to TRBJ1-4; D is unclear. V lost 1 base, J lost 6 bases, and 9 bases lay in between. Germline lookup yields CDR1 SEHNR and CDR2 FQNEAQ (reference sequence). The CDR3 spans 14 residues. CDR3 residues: CASSLGLRDEKLFF. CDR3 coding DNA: TGTGCCAGCAGCTTAGGGTTAAGGGATGAAAAACTGTTTTTT. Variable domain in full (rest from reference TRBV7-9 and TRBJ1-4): DTGVSQNPRHKITKRGQNVTFRCDPISEHNRLYWYRQTLGQGPEFLTYFQNEAQLEKSRLLSDRFSAERPKGSFSTLEIQRTEQGDSAMYLCASSLGLRDEKLFFGSGTQLSVL.

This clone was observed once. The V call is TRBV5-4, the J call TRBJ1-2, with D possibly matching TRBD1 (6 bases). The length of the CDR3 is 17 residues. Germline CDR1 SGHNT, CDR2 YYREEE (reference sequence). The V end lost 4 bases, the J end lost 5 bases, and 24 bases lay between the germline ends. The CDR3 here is CASSVHPGQAYDYGYTF. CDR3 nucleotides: TGTGCCAGCAGCGTGCATCCGGGACAAGCTTACGATTATGGCTACACCTTC.

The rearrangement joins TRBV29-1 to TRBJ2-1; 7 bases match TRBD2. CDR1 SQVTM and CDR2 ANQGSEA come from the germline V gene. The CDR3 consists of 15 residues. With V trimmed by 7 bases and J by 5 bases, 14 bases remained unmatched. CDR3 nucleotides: TGCAGCGCGTCCCCTCGGCGGGGGTCAAACAATGAGCAGTTCTTC. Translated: CSASPRRGSNNEQFF.